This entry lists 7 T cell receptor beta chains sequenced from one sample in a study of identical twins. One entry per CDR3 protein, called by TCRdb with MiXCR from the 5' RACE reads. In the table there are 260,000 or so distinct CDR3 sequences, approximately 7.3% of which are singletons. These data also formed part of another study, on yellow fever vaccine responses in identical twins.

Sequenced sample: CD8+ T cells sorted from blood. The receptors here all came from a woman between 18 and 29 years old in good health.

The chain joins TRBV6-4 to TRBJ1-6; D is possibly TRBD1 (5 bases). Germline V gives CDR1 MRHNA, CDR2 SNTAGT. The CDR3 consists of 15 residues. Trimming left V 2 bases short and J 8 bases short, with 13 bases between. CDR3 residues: CASSDAGLGHSPLHF. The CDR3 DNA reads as TGTGCCAGCAGTGACGCTGGCTTGGGGCATTCACCCCTCCACTTT.

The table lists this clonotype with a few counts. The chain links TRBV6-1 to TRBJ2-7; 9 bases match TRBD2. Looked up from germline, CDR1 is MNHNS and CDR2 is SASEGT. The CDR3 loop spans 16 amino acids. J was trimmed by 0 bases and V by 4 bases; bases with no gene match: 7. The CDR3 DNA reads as TGTGCCAGCAGTGTACCAGGACTAGCGAGCTCCTACGAGCAGTACTTC. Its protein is CASSVPGLASSYEQYF.

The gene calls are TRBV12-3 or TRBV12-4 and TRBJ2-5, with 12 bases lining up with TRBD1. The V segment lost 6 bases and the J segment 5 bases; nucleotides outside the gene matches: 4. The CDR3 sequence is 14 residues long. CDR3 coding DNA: TGTGCCAGCAGGGGACAGGGGGCTGGGGAGACCCAGTACTTC. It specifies CASRGQGAGETQYF.

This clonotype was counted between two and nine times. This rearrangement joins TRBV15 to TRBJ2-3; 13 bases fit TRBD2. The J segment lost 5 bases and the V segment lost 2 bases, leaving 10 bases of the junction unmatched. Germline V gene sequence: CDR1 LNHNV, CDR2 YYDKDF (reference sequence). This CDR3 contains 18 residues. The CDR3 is CATSRSLTGLAGEDTQYF. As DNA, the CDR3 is TGTGCCACCAGCAGATCCCTAACCGGACTAGCGGGGGAAGATACGCAGTATTTT.

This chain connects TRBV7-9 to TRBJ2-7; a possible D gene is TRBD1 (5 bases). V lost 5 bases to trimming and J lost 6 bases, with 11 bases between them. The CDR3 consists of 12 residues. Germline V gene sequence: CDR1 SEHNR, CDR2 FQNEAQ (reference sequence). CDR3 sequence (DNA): TGTGCCAGCAGCGCCGACAGCGTCGAGCAGTACTTC. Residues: CASSADSVEQYF.

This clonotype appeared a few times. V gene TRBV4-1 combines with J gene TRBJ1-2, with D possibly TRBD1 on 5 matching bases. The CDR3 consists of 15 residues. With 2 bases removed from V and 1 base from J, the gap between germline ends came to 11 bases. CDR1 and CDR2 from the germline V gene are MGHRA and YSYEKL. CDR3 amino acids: CASSQSGGSNYGYTF. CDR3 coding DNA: TGCGCCAGCAGCCAAAGCGGGGGGAGTAACTATGGCTACACCTTC.

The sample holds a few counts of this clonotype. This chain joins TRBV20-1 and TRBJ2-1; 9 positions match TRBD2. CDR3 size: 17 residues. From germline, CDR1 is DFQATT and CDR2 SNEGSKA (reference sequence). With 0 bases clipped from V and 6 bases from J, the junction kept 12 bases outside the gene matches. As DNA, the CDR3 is TGCAGTGCTAGAGACCTGACCGGGACTAGCCCTCTCAATGAGCAGTTCTTC. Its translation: CSARDLTGTSPLNEQFF.